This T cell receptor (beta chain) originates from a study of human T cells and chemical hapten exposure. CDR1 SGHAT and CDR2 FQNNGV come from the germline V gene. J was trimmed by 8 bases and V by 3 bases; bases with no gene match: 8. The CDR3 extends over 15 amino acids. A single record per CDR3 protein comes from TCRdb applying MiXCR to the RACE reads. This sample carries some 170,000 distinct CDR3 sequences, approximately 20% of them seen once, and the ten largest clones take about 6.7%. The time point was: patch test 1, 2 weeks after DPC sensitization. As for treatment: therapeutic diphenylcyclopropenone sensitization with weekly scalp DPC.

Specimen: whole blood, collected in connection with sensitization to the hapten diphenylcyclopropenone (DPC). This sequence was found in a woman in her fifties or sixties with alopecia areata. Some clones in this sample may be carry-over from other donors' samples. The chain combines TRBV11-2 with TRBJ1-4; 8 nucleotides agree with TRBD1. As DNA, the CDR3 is TGTGCCAGCAGCTTCGGACAGGGCGGATGGGAAAAACTGTTTTTT. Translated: CASSFGQGGWEKLFF.